This entry describes one T cell receptor beta chain. Its antigen is currently unknown. This could be a read error, since a much larger clone is one nucleotide away. The source material, RNA transcripts, was used to amplify TCR beta CDR3 regions. Initially, a first-round RT-PCR of the TCR CDR3 employed the HTBI primer set. TCRdb called the multiplex PCR reads again in MiXCR, with one record for every CDR3 protein. Here the sample spans fewer than 550,000 distinct CDR3 sequences, 15% to 17% being singletons. Newly diagnosed hyperthyroidism, duration under 2 months, in patients aged 18 to 65. These data come from a study of T cells in Graves' hyperthyroidism and ophthalmopathy. Across the study: Peripheral blood draws took place at initial diagnosis, ahead of any treatment. Study-level results: Most thyroid-expanded clonotypes above 0.001 were also found in blood.

CDR3 size: 13 residues. Germline V lookup: CDR1 SQVTM, CDR2 ANQGSEA. With V trimmed by 4 bases and J by 5 bases, 3 bases remained unmatched. The gene calls are TRBV29-1 and TRBJ2-1; 9 bases map to TRBD1. The TCR was taken from a woman between 18 and 30 years old with Graves' hyperthyroidism. Sequencing was carried out using blood. The CDR3 sequence is CSVGNRGHNEQFF. The CDR3 DNA reads TGCAGCGTTGGAAACAGGGGGCACAATGAGCAGTTCTTC.